The next 20 T cell receptor beta chains were all read from a single sample in a study of siplizumab effects on memory and regulatory T cells. Assay: immunoSEQ multiplex PCR; the TCRdb copy retains only in-frame clones and omits some. The sample contains fewer than 120,000 clones, roughly 92% of which appear only once. Sequencing was done on a sample of CD4+ T cells sorted from blood. Source of these receptors: a human donor in good health.

This chain uses TRBV19 with TRBJ2-2; 10 positions agree with TRBD1. This CDR3 has 16 residues. Germline-derived CDR1 and CDR2 are LNHDA and SQIVND (reference sequence). V was pared by 5 bases and J by 5 bases, with 8 bases of the junction left unmatched. This CDR3 is CASSVKGQGRTGELFF. CDR3 nucleotides: TGTGCCAGTAGTGTAAAGGGACAGGGGCGGACCGGGGAGCTGTTTTTT.

This clone appeared once. This sequence joins TRBV6-5 and TRBJ2-3; tentatively, D is TRBD2 (5 bases). The CDR3 loop spans 14 amino acids. With 2 bases removed from V and 3 bases from J, the gap between germline ends came to 9 bases. CDR1 is MNHEY and CDR2 is SVGAGI in the germline V gene. The chain's CDR3 is CASSYDGETDTQYF. The CDR3 DNA reads as TGTGCCAGCAGTTACGATGGGGAGACAGATACGCAGTATTTT.

The V call is TRBV27, the J call TRBJ1-2; D gene unclear. This CDR3 is 13 amino acids long. From germline, CDR1 is MNHEY and CDR2 SMNVEV (reference sequence). Trimming shortened V by 3 bases and J by 8 bases, and 13 bases separated the two germline ends. The CDR3: CASSFRAGRGYTF. In nucleotides, the CDR3 is TGTGCCAGCAGTTTTCGGGCAGGAAGAGGCTACACCTTC.

This chain connects TRBV5-1 to TRBJ2-2; D not resolved. The CDR3 is 15 residues long. Deletions cut 6 bases from V and 0 bases from J, with 12 bases between. Per the germline V gene, CDR1 is SGHRS and CDR2 is YFSETQ. CDR3 region: CASTVTQSNTGELFF. DNA of the CDR3: TGCGCCAGCACCGTGACTCAGTCGAACACCGGGGAGCTGTTTTTT.

The chain links TRBV19 to TRBJ1-5, with 8 positions matching TRBD1. This CDR3 is built from 15 residues. Germline V gives CDR1 LNHDA, CDR2 SQIVND (reference sequence). The junction had 7 bases not matched to a gene; V was cut back by 6 bases and J by 3 bases. CDR3 nucleotide sequence: TGTGCCAGTAGCTTCCAGGGGGCCATCAATCAGCCCCAGCATTTT. It encodes CASSFQGAINQPQHF.

The CDR3 DNA is TGTGCCAGCAGTGAAACTTGGAAGGGGGTTGAGCCCCAGCATTTT. As protein: CASSETWKGVEPQHF. J is TRBJ1-5 and V is TRBV6-1; tentative D call: TRBD1 (6 bases). The ends were cut back, 2 bases at V and 8 bases at J, with 16 bases in the middle. CDR3 length equals 15 residues. Germline V gene data show CDR1 as MNHNS and CDR2 as SASEGT.

The V and J genes are TRBV2 and TRBJ1-1, with D uncertain. There are 11 residues in the CDR3. Germline CDR1 reads SNHLY; CDR2 reads FYNNEI. The V end lost 2 bases, the J end lost 10 bases, and 8 bases lay between the germline ends. The CDR3 loop is CASSENSGAFF. In DNA, the CDR3 is TGTGCCAGCAGTGAAAATTCGGGAGCTTTCTTT.

The chain employs TRBV2 and TRBJ1-1; D ambiguous. The V end was cut by 6 bases, the J end by 4 bases, with 6 bases between. Germline loops: CDR1 SNHLY, CDR2 FYNNEI. This CDR3 contains 11 residues. The CDR3 loop is CASRVGTEAFF. CDR3 bases: TGTGCCAGCAGGGTGGGCACTGAAGCTTTCTTT.

The V gene is TRBV6-1, the J gene TRBJ2-7; 9 positions match TRBD2. The CDR3 consists of 15 residues. Losses at the gene ends were 0 bases for V and 0 bases for J; bases not matched to a gene: 0. In germline, CDR1 is MNHNS, CDR2 SASEGT. Here the CDR3 reads CASSEASGSSYEQYF. DNA of the CDR3: TGTGCCAGCAGTGAAGCTAGCGGGAGCTCCTACGAGCAGTACTTC.

This chain uses TRBV5-6 with TRBJ1-5; 10 bases align to TRBD1. The CDR3 has 17 residues. Germline V gene data show CDR1 as SGHDT and CDR2 as YYEEEE. The ends lost 4 bases at V and 3 bases at J; junction bases unmatched: 10. DNA of the CDR3: TGTGCCAGCAGCCGAAGGGACAGGGGCTTTGTCAATCAGCCCCAGCATTTT. Its translation is CASSRRDRGFVNQPQHF. Full variable domain (outside the CDR3, taken from reference TRBV5-6 and TRBJ1-5): DAGVTQSPTHLIKTRGQQVTLRCSPKSGHDTVSWYQQALGQGPQFIFQYYEEEERQRGNFPDRFSGHQFPNYSSELNVNALLLGDSALYLCASSRRDRGFVNQPQHFGDGTRLSIL.

The gene calls are TRBV14 and TRBJ1-1, with D possibly being TRBD1 (5 bases). The CDR3 loop spans 15 amino acids. Per germline, CDR1 SGHDN and CDR2 FVKESK. Between the trimmed V and J ends, which lost 0 bases and 4 bases, there was a span of 12 bases. The CDR3 here is CASSQDHGATTEAFF. The CDR3 nucleotides read TGTGCCAGCAGCCAAGATCATGGGGCGACCACTGAAGCTTTCTTT. The full variable domain, in which reference TRBV14 and TRBJ1-1 provide the parts outside the CDR3, is EAGVTQFPSHSVIEKGQTVTLRCDPISGHDNLYWYRRVMGKEIKFLLHFVKESKQDESGMPNNRFLAERTGGTYSTLKVQPAELEDSGVYFCASSQDHGATTEAFFGQGTRLTVV.

The V gene is TRBV6-6, the J gene TRBJ2-7, with 7 bases matching TRBD1. V trimming: 5 bases; J trimming: 0 bases; junction bases outside the gene matches: 7. From germline, CDR1 is MNHNY and CDR2 SVGAGI (reference sequence). This CDR3 spans 15 amino acids. The CDR3 loop reads CASSGGQASSYEQYF. As DNA, the CDR3 is TGTGCCAGCAGTGGAGGACAGGCCAGCTCCTACGAGCAGTACTTC.

The rearrangement uses TRBV6-5 and TRBJ2-5, with 10 positions matching TRBD2. The germline CDR1 and CDR2 sequences are MNHEY and SVGAGI. The CDR3 is 14 residues long. V dropped 7 bases and J dropped 5; count of bases not matched to a gene: 7. The CDR3 DNA reads as TGTGCCAGCACTCCTGGACTAGCGGTGGAGACCCAGTACTTC. It yields the protein CASTPGLAVETQYF.

V usage is TRBV29-1 and J usage is TRBJ1-1; 9 bases align to TRBD1. CDR1 and CDR2 from the germline V gene are SQVTM and ANQGSEA. V gave up 7 bases and J gave up 5 bases; unmatched junction bases: 8. CDR3 length: 13 amino acids. The CDR3 DNA sequence: TGCAGCGCCGTGACAGGGGGGAGAACTGAAGCTTTCTTT. It translates to CSAVTGGRTEAFF.

This clone was recorded a few times. The gene calls are TRBV19 and TRBJ1-1; D unresolved. The CDR3 sequence is 15 residues long. Deletions cut 7 bases from V and 2 bases from J, with 17 bases between. Germline V gene data show CDR1 as LNHDA and CDR2 as SQIVND (reference sequence). CDR3 DNA sequence: TGTGCCAGTACCACCTCCCGGATCGGAAACACTGAAGCTTTCTTT. Its protein product is CASTTSRIGNTEAFF.

The chain combines TRBV11-2 with TRBJ1-6, with a weak D call TRBD1 (5 bases). Germline V gene data show CDR1 as SGHAT and CDR2 as FQNNGV. CDR3 length equals 14 residues. The ends were cut back, 5 bases at V and 8 bases at J, with 13 bases in the middle. CDR3 in amino acids: CASSLQAGDSPLHF. The CDR3 DNA sequence: TGTGCCAGCAGCCTACAGGCGGGGGATTCACCCCTCCACTTT.

The chain links TRBV5-1 to TRBJ2-1; D is possibly TRBD1 (6 bases). The germline V gene encodes CDR1 SGHRS and CDR2 YFSETQ. The CDR3 sequence is 12 residues long. The V end lost 4 bases, the J end lost 8 bases, and 10 bases lay between the germline ends. The CDR3 DNA follows: TGCGCCAGCAGCCCAGGACAGTATGAGCAGTTCTTC. It encodes CASSPGQYEQFF.

The rearrangement links TRBV5-1 to TRBJ2-7; D uncertain. The CDR3 is made up of 12 amino acids. The V end lost 2 bases, the J end lost 6 bases, and 9 bases lay between the germline ends. Germline CDR1 reads SGHRS; CDR2 reads YFSETQ. CDR3 DNA: TGCGCCAGCAGCTTTTCAGGCAGCGAGCAGTACTTC. Its translation is CASSFSGSEQYF.

V and J are TRBV7-6 and TRBJ2-5, with D possibly TRBD2 on 6 matching bases. Germline-derived CDR1 and CDR2 are SGHVS and FNYEAQ. CDR3 length equals 15 residues. The ends were cut back, 7 bases at V and 4 bases at J, with 19 bases in the middle. CDR3 residues: CASTPNYQEGETQYF. In nucleotides, the CDR3 is TGTGCCAGCACCCCTAACTACCAGGAGGGAGAGACCCAGTACTTC.

The chain recombines TRBV5-4 with TRBJ2-2, with 7 positions matching TRBD1. From germline, CDR1 is SGHNT and CDR2 YYREEE (reference sequence). J lost 2 bases, V lost 4 bases, and 8 bases had no gene match. The CDR3 contains 16 residues. DNA of the CDR3: TGTGCCAGCAGCCAGAACAGGGGCACCAACACCGGGGAGCTGTTTTTT. It encodes CASSQNRGTNTGELFF.